The rows below give T cell receptor beta chains drawn from one sample of a study of CD8 T cells in ankylosing spondylitis. TCRdb used MiXCR to reprocess the 5' RACE reads, holding one entry per CDR3 protein. The table records some 700,000 distinct CDR3 sequences, around 19% of them present only once. The source material was blood, either unsorted or a sorted T cell fraction (not recorded which). Source of these receptors: a male donor with ankylosing spondylitis. CDR3s include the opening cysteine and the closing phenylalanine or tryptophan. Fields, in order: D gene, V gene, clone size, J gene, CDR3 protein, CDR3 DNA. The D gene is left open where the match is weak. Clone size is given for some rows only: seen once, a few or many times, or a class if the clone is expanded.

d_gene: -; v_gene: TRBV20-1; abundance: -; j_gene: TRBJ2-1; CDR3aa: CSARVGRSVYNEQFF; CDR3nt: TGCAGTGCTAGAGTCGGACGCTCGGTGTACAATGAGCAGTTCTTC
d_gene: -; v_gene: TRBV7-9; abundance: few; j_gene: TRBJ2-3; CDR3aa: CASSLESRTQYF; CDR3nt: TGTGCCAGCAGCTTAGAAAGCCGTACGCAGTATTTT
d_gene: TRBD2; v_gene: TRBV12-3/TRBV12-4; abundance: many; j_gene: TRBJ2-5; CDR3aa: CASSPGTSGRETQYF; CDR3nt: TGTGCCAGCAGCCCCGGGACTAGCGGGAGAGAGACCCAGTACTTC
d_gene: -; v_gene: TRBV12-3/TRBV12-4; abundance: few; j_gene: TRBJ2-4; CDR3aa: CASSPHGGSAKNIQYF; CDR3nt: TGTGCCAGCAGTCCCCATGGGGGCTCAGCCAAAAACATTCAGTACTTC
d_gene: -; v_gene: TRBV20-1; abundance: few; j_gene: TRBJ1-5; CDR3aa: CSARDIDSNQPQHF; CDR3nt: TGCAGTGCTAGAGATATCGATAGCAATCAGCCCCAGCATTTT
d_gene: TRBD1; v_gene: TRBV19; abundance: few; j_gene: TRBJ1-1; CDR3aa: CASSIRPGTGFGFF; CDR3nt: TGTGCCAGTAGTATACGCCCCGGGACAGGGTTCGGATTCTTT
d_gene: -; v_gene: TRBV2; abundance: -; j_gene: TRBJ2-1; CDR3aa: CASSDIGDTLNEQFF; CDR3nt: TGTGCCAGCAGTGATATAGGGGACACCCTCAATGAGCAGTTCTTC
d_gene: -; v_gene: TRBV2; abundance: -; j_gene: TRBJ1-5; CDR3aa: CASSEEAGLNQPQHF; CDR3nt: TGTGCCAGCAGTGAAGAGGCAGGACTAAATCAGCCCCAGCATTTT
d_gene: -; v_gene: TRBV29-1; abundance: -; j_gene: TRBJ1-4; CDR3aa: CSARNGDNEKLFF; CDR3nt: TGCAGCGCCCGTAATGGGGATAATGAAAAACTGTTTTTT
d_gene: TRBD2; v_gene: TRBV20-1; abundance: few; j_gene: TRBJ2-1; CDR3aa: CSARPPGRGDEQFF; CDR3nt: TGCAGTGCTAGGCCCCCCGGGCGGGGGGATGAGCAGTTCTTC
d_gene: -; v_gene: TRBV20-1; abundance: -; j_gene: TRBJ2-1; CDR3aa: CSAIDVRATYNEQFF; CDR3nt: TGCAGTGCCATAGATGTCCGGGCTACCTACAATGAGCAGTTCTTC
d_gene: TRBD1; v_gene: TRBV19; abundance: -; j_gene: TRBJ2-6; CDR3aa: CASSTTGSGANVLTF; CDR3nt: TGTGCCAGTAGTACGACAGGGTCCGGGGCCAACGTCCTGACTTTC
d_gene: -; v_gene: TRBV27; abundance: few; j_gene: TRBJ2-3; CDR3aa: CASSVFGGIDTQYF; CDR3nt: TGTGCCAGCAGTGTCTTCGGCGGGATAGATACGCAGTATTTT
d_gene: -; v_gene: TRBV7-3; abundance: few; j_gene: TRBJ2-3; CDR3aa: CASSLKGASDTQYF; CDR3nt: TGTGCCAGCAGCTTAAAAGGGGCTTCAGATACGCAGTATTTT
d_gene: -; v_gene: TRBV19; abundance: -; j_gene: TRBJ2-3; CDR3aa: CASSVRERNTQYF; CDR3nt: TGTGCCAGCAGCGTGAGGGAGAGAAATACGCAGTATTTT
d_gene: TRBD2; v_gene: TRBV5-1; abundance: few; j_gene: TRBJ2-1; CDR3aa: CASSLGGTSFGIHNEQFF; CDR3nt: TGCGCCAGCAGCTTGGGTGGGACTAGCTTCGGCATCCACAATGAGCAGTTCTTC
d_gene: TRBD1; v_gene: TRBV4-2; abundance: -; j_gene: TRBJ1-5; CDR3aa: CASSQDEGANQPQHF; CDR3nt: TGTGCCAGCAGCCAAGATGAGGGGGCGAATCAGCCCCAGCATTTT
d_gene: TRBD1; v_gene: TRBV12-3/TRBV12-4; abundance: few; j_gene: TRBJ1-1; CDR3aa: CASSLWSGRGLRGEAFF; CDR3nt: TGTGCCAGCAGTTTATGGTCGGGCAGGGGGCTACGGGGTGAAGCTTTCTTT
d_gene: -; v_gene: TRBV6-1; abundance: few; j_gene: TRBJ2-5; CDR3aa: CASSEDGGPWFETQYF; CDR3nt: TGTGCCAGCAGTGAAGACGGAGGTCCGTGGTTCGAGACCCAGTACTTC
d_gene: -; v_gene: TRBV20-1; abundance: -; j_gene: TRBJ2-7; CDR3aa: CSARARVEQYF; CDR3nt: TGCAGTGCTAGGGCGAGGGTCGAGCAGTACTTC
d_gene: -; v_gene: TRBV6-5; abundance: few; j_gene: TRBJ1-1; CDR3aa: CASSYSRHTEAFF; CDR3nt: TGTGCCAGCAGTTACTCCCGCCACACTGAAGCTTTCTTT
d_gene: TRBD1; v_gene: TRBV27; abundance: -; j_gene: TRBJ2-7; CDR3aa: CASSWRTPTGGSYEQYF; CDR3nt: TGTGCCAGCAGTTGGAGAACGCCGACAGGGGGGTCCTACGAGCAGTACTTC
d_gene: TRBD1; v_gene: TRBV4-1; abundance: few; j_gene: TRBJ1-4; CDR3aa: CASSQDQGQANEKLFF; CDR3nt: TGCGCCAGCAGCCAAGATCAGGGACAGGCTAATGAAAAACTGTTTTTT
d_gene: TRBD2; v_gene: TRBV4-3; abundance: -; j_gene: TRBJ2-7; CDR3aa: CASSPTGVGGRTEQYF; CDR3nt: TGCGCCAGCAGCCCGACGGGAGTCGGGGGGAGGACGGAGCAGTACTTC
d_gene: -; v_gene: TRBV6-1; abundance: few; j_gene: TRBJ1-1; CDR3aa: CASSEAGGSTEAFF; CDR3nt: TGTGCCAGCAGTGAAGCGGGGGGATCTACTGAAGCTTTCTTT
d_gene: -; v_gene: TRBV6-5; abundance: few; j_gene: TRBJ2-7; CDR3aa: CASSYNQGGAGEQYF; CDR3nt: TGTGCCAGCAGTTATAATCAGGGGGGCGCGGGCGAGCAGTACTTC
d_gene: -; v_gene: TRBV28; abundance: -; j_gene: TRBJ2-5; CDR3aa: CASSLWGERVQETQYF; CDR3nt: TGTGCCAGCAGTTTATGGGGGGAGAGGGTGCAAGAGACCCAGTACTTC
d_gene: -; v_gene: TRBV28; abundance: -; j_gene: TRBJ1-1; CDR3aa: CASKVRKGTEAFF; CDR3nt: TGTGCCAGCAAAGTCAGGAAGGGCACTGAAGCTTTCTTT
d_gene: -; v_gene: TRBV4-1; abundance: few; j_gene: TRBJ2-3; CDR3aa: CASSQDQGLEYTQYF; CDR3nt: TGCGCCAGCAGCCAAGATCAGGGCCTAGAATATACGCAGTATTTT
d_gene: -; v_gene: TRBV10-3; abundance: few; j_gene: TRBJ2-7; CDR3aa: CAIRESYEQYF; CDR3nt: TGTGCCATCAGGGAATCCTACGAGCAGTACTTC
d_gene: TRBD2; v_gene: TRBV6-1; abundance: -; j_gene: TRBJ2-5; CDR3aa: CASRSGLAAPSETQYF; CDR3nt: TGTGCCAGCAGATCCGGACTAGCGGCGCCTTCAGAGACCCAGTACTTC
d_gene: TRBD2; v_gene: TRBV4-1; abundance: -; j_gene: TRBJ2-1; CDR3aa: CASSQGTRTNNEQFF; CDR3nt: TGCGCCAGCAGCCAAGGGACTAGGACGAACAATGAGCAGTTCTTC
d_gene: -; v_gene: TRBV28; abundance: -; j_gene: TRBJ2-7; CDR3aa: CASSHMGEQYF; CDR3nt: TGTGCCAGCAGTCACATGGGCGAGCAGTACTTC
d_gene: -; v_gene: TRBV20-1; abundance: few; j_gene: TRBJ2-1; CDR3aa: CSARTGRNSFYNEQFF; CDR3nt: TGCAGTGCTAGAACGGGCAGGAACAGCTTCTACAATGAGCAGTTCTTC
d_gene: TRBD1; v_gene: TRBV12-3/TRBV12-4; abundance: few; j_gene: TRBJ1-1; CDR3aa: CASSHRQGMNTEAFF; CDR3nt: TGTGCCAGCAGTCACAGACAGGGGATGAACACTGAAGCTTTCTTT
d_gene: TRBD2; v_gene: TRBV12-3/TRBV12-4; abundance: few; j_gene: TRBJ2-7; CDR3aa: CASTVGDLAGAFSYEQYF; CDR3nt: TGTGCCAGCACCGTAGGAGACCTAGCGGGAGCATTCTCCTACGAGCAGTACTTC
d_gene: -; v_gene: TRBV7-9; abundance: many; j_gene: TRBJ1-2; CDR3aa: CASSLATRGYTF; CDR3nt: TGTGCCAGCAGCTTAGCAACGAGAGGCTACACCTTC
d_gene: -; v_gene: TRBV7-9; abundance: -; j_gene: TRBJ1-1; CDR3aa: CASSLVGVSEAFF; CDR3nt: TGTGCCAGCAGCTTAGTGGGGGTTTCTGAAGCTTTCTTT
d_gene: TRBD2; v_gene: TRBV12-3/TRBV12-4; abundance: few; j_gene: TRBJ2-2; CDR3aa: CASSSGLAGGRTGELFF; CDR3nt: TGTGCCAGCAGTTCCGGACTAGCGGGAGGTCGGACCGGGGAGCTGTTTTTT
d_gene: TRBD2; v_gene: TRBV7-3; abundance: few; j_gene: TRBJ2-1; CDR3aa: CASSLNVPDGLADNEQFF; CDR3nt: TGTGCCAGCAGCCTAAATGTCCCTGACGGACTAGCGGACAATGAGCAGTTCTTC
d_gene: -; v_gene: TRBV6-1; abundance: few; j_gene: TRBJ2-1; CDR3aa: CASSEAATYNEQFF; CDR3nt: TGTGCCAGCAGTGAAGCGGCAACCTACAATGAGCAGTTCTTC
d_gene: TRBD1; v_gene: TRBV3-1; abundance: few; j_gene: TRBJ1-6; CDR3aa: CASSRKDRTNSPLHF; CDR3nt: TGTGCCAGCAGCCGGAAGGACAGGACTAATTCACCCCTCCACTTT
d_gene: TRBD2; v_gene: TRBV28; abundance: -; j_gene: TRBJ2-7; CDR3aa: CASSRRTSGRASSYEQYF; CDR3nt: TGTGCCAGCAGCCGAAGGACTAGCGGGAGGGCCAGCTCCTACGAGCAGTACTTC
d_gene: -; v_gene: TRBV7-3; abundance: -; j_gene: TRBJ2-1; CDR3aa: CASSSALGSYNEQFF; CDR3nt: TGTGCCAGCAGCTCCGCCTTGGGCTCCTACAATGAGCAGTTCTTC
d_gene: -; v_gene: TRBV4-1; abundance: -; j_gene: TRBJ2-3; CDR3aa: CASSQDPRGTDTQYF; CDR3nt: TGCGCCAGCAGCCAAGATCCCAGGGGAACAGATACGCAGTATTTT
d_gene: TRBD1; v_gene: TRBV11-1; abundance: -; j_gene: TRBJ2-1; CDR3aa: CASSLTGTGLNEQFF; CDR3nt: TGTGCCAGCAGCTTAACCGGGACAGGGTTAAATGAGCAGTTCTTC
d_gene: -; v_gene: TRBV19; abundance: once; j_gene: TRBJ1-1; CDR3aa: CASRSPLRPGEEPNTEAFF; CDR3nt: TGTGCCAGTAGATCCCCATTAAGGCCAGGGGAGGAACCAAACACTGAAGCTTTCTTT
d_gene: TRBD2; v_gene: TRBV6-1; abundance: -; j_gene: TRBJ2-3; CDR3aa: CASSREGGLDTQYF; CDR3nt: TGTGCCAGCAGTCGAGAGGGAGGGCTCGATACGCAGTATTTT
d_gene: -; v_gene: TRBV20-1; abundance: few; j_gene: TRBJ2-1; CDR3aa: CSARDQGSGDYNEQFF; CDR3nt: TGCAGTGCTAGAGACCAGGGGAGCGGGGACTACAATGAGCAGTTCTTC
d_gene: TRBD1; v_gene: TRBV12-3/TRBV12-4; abundance: -; j_gene: TRBJ1-5; CDR3aa: CASSPDRGRTPQHF; CDR3nt: TGTGCCAGCAGTCCAGACAGGGGCCGTACGCCCCAGCATTTT
d_gene: -; v_gene: TRBV5-1; abundance: few; j_gene: TRBJ2-2; CDR3aa: CASRSGATGELFF; CDR3nt: TGCGCCAGCCGATCGGGGGCCACCGGGGAGCTGTTTTTT
d_gene: TRBD2; v_gene: TRBV4-3; abundance: few; j_gene: TRBJ2-7; CDR3aa: CASSQEVAGNYEQYF; CDR3nt: TGCGCCAGCAGCCAAGAGGTAGCGGGGAATTACGAGCAGTACTTC
d_gene: TRBD1; v_gene: TRBV18; abundance: few; j_gene: TRBJ1-1; CDR3aa: CASSKGAWNTEAFF; CDR3nt: TGTGCCAGCTCGAAGGGGGCTTGGAACACTGAAGCTTTCTTT
d_gene: TRBD1; v_gene: TRBV6-2/TRBV6-3; abundance: few; j_gene: TRBJ1-1; CDR3aa: CASILGRLTGEGDEAFF; CDR3nt: TGTGCCAGCATCCTCGGGAGGCTAACAGGGGAAGGCGATGAAGCTTTCTTT
d_gene: TRBD2; v_gene: TRBV6-4; abundance: many; j_gene: TRBJ2-1; CDR3aa: CASSDARGGYNEQFF; CDR3nt: TGTGCCAGCAGTGACGCGCGGGGGGGGTACAATGAGCAGTTCTTC